This T cell receptor beta chain was sequenced in a study of blood T cells in healthy people across ages (dated by TCRdb to 2014 to 2015). For context, the study as a whole: In model experiments, template switching captured about one uniquely barcoded TCR beta cDNA molecule for every two T cells. Using deep sequencing normalized with unique cDNA molecular identifiers, the study measured how TCR beta repertoire diversity changes with age. To avoid experimental bias, donors of different ages were randomly spread across the sequencing lanes. The donors were divided into four age groups: young (average around 17 years), middle-aged (approximately 41), aged (about 61) and long-lived (roughly 82). Using the same blood draw, the study looked at two additional independent replicas of 1 million unique cDNA reads for two donors, one aged 18 to 29 and the other aged 80 or older.

Results the study describes overall, beyond this receptor: The long-lived group showed more naive CD4+ T cells, fewer expanded clones and increased TCR diversity than the aged group, suggesting age selection. Estimates of total diversity based on one million sequenced T cells were regarded as lower bounds and as underestimates. Because donor CMV infection status was unknown, age-related changes in expanded clonotypes were potentially confounded. Observed TCR beta diversity correlated strongly with the percentage of naive T cells measured by flow cytometry. Because profiling used bulk unsorted PBMCs, naive and antigen-experienced compartments could not be compared conclusively. Observed TCR beta diversity per million T cells fell roughly linearly with age, and a significant reduction was already apparent by age around 39.

The CDR3 spans 16 residues, from the cysteine through the phenylalanine. Only CDR3 DNA remains: 48 bases, in frame from the first base. At the junction V is shortened by 5 bases and J by 7 bases; bases outside the gene matches: 16. As encoded in the germline V gene, CDR1 is SGHVS while CDR2 is FQNEAQ. Receptor amplification or capture employed 5' RACE. For sequencing, an Illumina HiSeq 2500 was employed. The second PCR ran for roughly 7 to 11 cycles and used a J-beta primer mix along with a sample-barcoded 5' primer. Each TCR beta cDNA molecule received a unique molecular identifier from a template-switch 5' adaptor carrying 12 random nucleotides. At least 2.5 million CDR3-containing paired-end reads were obtained from each sample. All of the RNA was converted into first-strand cDNA using the Mint cDNA synthesis kit, with a TRBC-specific oligonucleotide serving as the primer. After uracil-DNA glycosylase treatment, a first 18-cycle PCR used universal primers M1SS and BC2_uni_R on all cDNA. Concerning the study's data processing: Each sample was normalized by randomly selecting 1 million high-quality reads, each carrying a distinct molecular identifier. Reads with shared molecular identifiers were discarded instead of being binned into consensus sequences. MiTCR, with a Q25 quality threshold and the strictest error-elimination algorithm, was used for CDR3 identification, clonotype clustering and error correction. Lower-bound total TCR beta diversity was estimated with a nonparametric unseen species model using Euler transformation. The public reads were run again by TCRdb, first through fastp at Q25 and then through MiXCR, and only productive beta chains were kept. Each CDR3 protein appears once, grouped with its most common genes and DNA. The authors' filters were not applied to this entry. A total of over a million distinct CDR3 sequences appear in this sample, roughly 64% of them only once. Over 6.5% of the sample belongs to the ten largest clones.

Systemically healthy Caucasian individuals from Russia, 39 in total and aged 6 to 90 years, were included as donors. Each donor gave approximately 9.3 milliliters of peripheral blood, collected into EDTA-treated Vacutainer tubes. Ficoll-Paque density-gradient centrifugation was used to isolate PBMCs, with at least 6 million per sample. Trizol reagent was used to extract total RNA from PBMCs, with at least 6 micrograms per sample. For every donor, flow cytometry on a PBMC aliquot measured the percentage of naive CD45RAhigh/CD27high T cells. This clonotype was seen a single time. It has no known antigen specificity. No base qualities exist here, and no much larger clone lies one base off it.

In this chain, TRBV7-8 is recombined with TRBJ2-7, and TRBD2 aligns with 8 junction nucleotides. Sequencing was carried out using blood. The clonotype comes from a man aged 18-30 years in good health. The CDR3 has the sequence CASSQLWVAGSREQYF. The nucleotide sequence is given as TGTGCCAGCAGCCAACTCTGGGTAGCGGGAAGTCGTGAGCAGTACTTC.